This T cell receptor beta chain was sequenced for a study of blood T cell repertoires in COVID-19. Study overall: COVID-19 samples, acute and convalescent, were from the United States, Italy and Spain. The analysed material was cDNA or gDNA that came from T cells, B-cell-depleted T cells, or PBMCs.

Authors' processing steps: Scientists estimated how many nucleated cells there were by amplifying reference gene primers. Generated by immunoSEQ multiplex PCR, the TCRdb table keeps only in-frame clones and is missing some. From that table come the V and J calls and clone size; the DNA was used to work out D and trimming. The profile shows under 200,000 clones, 84% of them singletons. The CDR3 loop spans 16 amino acids. Germline V CDR1 and CDR2: LNHDA, SQIVND (reference sequence). V lost 6 bases, J lost 4 bases, and 9 bases stayed unmatched. The V and J genes are TRBV19 and TRBJ2-3, with 11 bases matching TRBD1. The sequencing input was peripheral blood. The sequence derives from a human donor with acute or convalescent COVID-19. The donor label of this sample is uncertain. CDR3 DNA sequence: TGTGCCAGTAGGACTCCGGGACAGGGGGTTTCAGATACGCAGTATTTT. It codes for CASRTPGQGVSDTQYF.